This entry concerns a single T cell receptor (beta chain). Its antigen is not yet known. Per-base quality was not reported, and no clone a single base away is much larger than it. Using the deep immunoSEQ assay, TCR CDR3 regions were amplified from genomic DNA by multiplex PCR. Extracted genomic DNA from each cell subset was spread evenly across all wells of several immunoSEQ 96-well plates, with each plate serving as a replicate. Each replicate PCR for sorted subsets received about 180 ng genomic DNA, equal to some 32,000 T cell genomes. The purified libraries were quantified using a Qubit 3.0 fluorometer, sized with a Bioanalyzer 2100, and then quantified again using the KAPA Library Quantification kit. Every immunoSEQ 96-well plate was sequenced on a separate single-read 150-cycle Illumina NextSeq 550 flow cell. The authors' analysis ran thus. Because the immunoSEQ output included only junctional sequences and no quality scores, the filtering could not be the same as the filtering used for full-length reads. To assign V/J genes and CDR3, sequences were annotated against IMGT germline references using PyIR, a Python wrapper for IgBLAST v1.9. Reads were filtered out if the reads had weak V/J assignments (E-value above 1e-6), no CDR3, stop codons, out-of-frame junctions, or ambiguous translated residues. V3J clonotypes were defined as sequences sharing an identical inferred V gene, J gene, and CDR3 amino acid sequence. Percentage overlap between repertoires was calculated by dividing the number of shared unique clonotypes by the size of the smaller repertoire. Three approaches were used to assess repertoire richness: RTK rarefaction, the Chao1 estimator, and Recon v2.1 estimates of unobserved clonotypes. Generation probabilities for all TCRbeta clonotypes obtained by the gDNA method from a handful of donors were computed using OLGA. What TCRdb holds here is the immuneACCESS table cut down to in-frame rearrangements. Part of the clones is not present; checked against another copy, under half of the missing clones reflect an unresolved V gene, and the others are unexplained. The V and J calls and clone size are taken from that table; D and trimming were inferred from the DNA. A total of 1.6 million or so clones appear in this sample, 95% to 97% of them only once. The ten largest clones add up to roughly 1.1% of the sample.

Via the germline V gene, CDR1 is SGHDN and CDR2 FVKESK. The junction carries 16 bases between V and J, which are trimmed by 4 bases and 3 bases respectively. The CDR3, cysteine through phenylalanine, is 15 amino acids long. Kept here is only the CDR3 DNA, which spans 45 bases and is read in frame from base 1. The sample is drawn from a study of shared clonotypes between healthy human individuals (TCRdb year 2020). With respect to the entire study: The cohort comprised a couple of women and three men aged 18 to 49 years. For each donor, CD4 naive and CD4 memory were each run on three plates, CD8 naive on two plates, and CD8 memory on one plate. The study deeply sequenced blood TCR repertoires of about 5 healthy adults to estimate repertoire size and the extent of clonotype sharing between individuals. To increase sequencing depth and limit assay-specific biases, TCR repertoire library preparation and sequencing were carried out by different laboratories using diverse techniques. Per donor, leukapheresis produced somewhere between about 0.85 and 10 billion PBMCs. Here is what the overall study found, with its caveats: Naive subsets generally had larger estimated clonotype richness than memory subsets did. Because the study included a small number of donors, the genetic and exposure-history diversity represented was limited. When a few donors were compared, the shared fraction of clonotypes was 5% to 6.5% for naive CD4, around 3.5% for naive CD8, 2% to 2.5% for memory CD4, and roughly 0.43% for memory CD8. Even with the large sequencing depth, rarefaction of the sorted-subset datasets indicated that sequencing was incomplete. Higher generation probabilities were observed for clonotypes shared by all four sorted-subset donors than for non-shared clonotypes. Pairwise subsampling led to the expectation that sequencing depth would affect the degree of clonotype sharing among donors. Only blood was sampled, and tissue TCR repertoires likely differ from those in blood.

Donors were healthy HIV-negative adults with no recently reported acute infections or vaccinations. All donors were Caucasian adults living in Nashville, Tennessee, USA. CD4+ T cells were enriched by magnetic negative selection; naive cells were then positively selected on CD45RA, and the negative fraction formed the memory subset. After blood collection by leukapheresis, PBMCs were isolated using Ficoll-Histopaque density gradient centrifugation and then cryopreserved in the vapor phase of liquid nitrogen. Analytical flow cytometry was used to check the purity and quantity of every magnetically sorted T cell population. Genomic DNA was isolated from every sorted fraction and measured by UV absorbance on a Nanodrop 2000c.

The rearrangement combines TRBV14 with TRBJ2-7, with no D gene named confidently. This clonotype originated in a man aged 30 to 45 in good health. The sample comprised naive CD4+ T cells sorted from blood. This specimen's cell subset or site label, per the study, means: CD45RA+ positively selected. The CDR3 has the sequence CASSLGPQAIYEQYF. The sequenced DNA is TGTGCCAGCAGCCTAGGTCCTCAAGCTATCTACGAGCAGTACTTC.